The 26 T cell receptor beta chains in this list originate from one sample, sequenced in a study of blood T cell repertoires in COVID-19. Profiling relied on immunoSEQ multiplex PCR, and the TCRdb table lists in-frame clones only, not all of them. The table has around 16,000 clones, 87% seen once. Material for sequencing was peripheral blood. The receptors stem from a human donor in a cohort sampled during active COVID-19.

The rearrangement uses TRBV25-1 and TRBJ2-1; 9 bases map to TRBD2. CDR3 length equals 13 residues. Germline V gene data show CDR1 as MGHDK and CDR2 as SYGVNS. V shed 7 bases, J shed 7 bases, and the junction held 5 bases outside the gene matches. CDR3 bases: TGTGCCAGCAAGCGGGGGGACGTTAATGAGCAGTTCTTC. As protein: CASKRGDVNEQFF.

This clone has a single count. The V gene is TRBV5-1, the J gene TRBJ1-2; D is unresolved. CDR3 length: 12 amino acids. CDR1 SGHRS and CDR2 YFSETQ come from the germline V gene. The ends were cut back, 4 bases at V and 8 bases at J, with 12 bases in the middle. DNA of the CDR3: TGCGCCAGCAGCGCGACTCGGGAGGGCTACACCTTC. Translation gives CASSATREGYTF.

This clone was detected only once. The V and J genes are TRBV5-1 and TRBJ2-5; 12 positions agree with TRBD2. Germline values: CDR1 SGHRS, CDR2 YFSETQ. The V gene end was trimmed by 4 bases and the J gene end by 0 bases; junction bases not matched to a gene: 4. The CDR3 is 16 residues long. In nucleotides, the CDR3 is TGCGCCAGCAGCCCCGGGACTAGCGGGTACCAAGAGACCCAGTACTTC. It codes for CASSPGTSGYQETQYF.

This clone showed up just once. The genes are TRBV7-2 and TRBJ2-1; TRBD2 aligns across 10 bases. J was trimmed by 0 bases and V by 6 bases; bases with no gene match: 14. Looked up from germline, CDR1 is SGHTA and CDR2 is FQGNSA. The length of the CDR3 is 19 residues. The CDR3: CASSRGASGGSSSYNEQFF. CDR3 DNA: TGTGCCAGCAGTCGGGGGGCTAGCGGGGGATCAAGCTCCTACAATGAGCAGTTCTTC. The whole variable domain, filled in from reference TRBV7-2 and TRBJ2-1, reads GAGVSQSPSNKVTEKGKDVELRCDPISGHTALYWYRQSLGQGLEFLIYFQGNSAPDKSGLPSDRFSAERTGGSVSTLTIQRTQQEDSAVYLCASSRGASGGSSSYNEQFFGPGTRLTVL.

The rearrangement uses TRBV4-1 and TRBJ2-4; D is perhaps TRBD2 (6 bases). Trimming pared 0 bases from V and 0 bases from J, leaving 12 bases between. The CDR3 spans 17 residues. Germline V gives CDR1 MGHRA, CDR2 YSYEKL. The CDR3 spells CASSQEERGLAKNIQYF. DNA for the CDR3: TGCGCCAGCAGCCAAGAGGAACGGGGGTTAGCCAAAAACATTCAGTACTTC.

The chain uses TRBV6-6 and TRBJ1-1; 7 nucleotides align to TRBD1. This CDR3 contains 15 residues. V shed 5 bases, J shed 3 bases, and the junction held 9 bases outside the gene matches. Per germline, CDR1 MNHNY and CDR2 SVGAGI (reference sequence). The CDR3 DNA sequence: TGTGCCAGCAGTGGATTGACAGGGTGGGACACTGAAGCTTTCTTT. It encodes CASSGLTGWDTEAFF.

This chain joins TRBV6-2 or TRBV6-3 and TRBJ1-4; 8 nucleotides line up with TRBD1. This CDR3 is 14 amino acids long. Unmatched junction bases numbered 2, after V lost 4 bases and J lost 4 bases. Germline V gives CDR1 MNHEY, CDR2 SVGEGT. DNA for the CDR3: TGTGCCAGCAGTTCGGGACAGGATAATGAAAAACTGTTTTTT. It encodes CASSSGQDNEKLFF.

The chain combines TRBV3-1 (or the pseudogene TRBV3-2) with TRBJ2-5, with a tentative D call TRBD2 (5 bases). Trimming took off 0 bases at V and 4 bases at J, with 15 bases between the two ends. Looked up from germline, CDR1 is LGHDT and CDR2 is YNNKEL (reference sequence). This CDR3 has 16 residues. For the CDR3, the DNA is TGTGCCAGCAGCCAAGATTCCGGGGATGAACGAGAGACCCAGTACTTC. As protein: CASSQDSGDERETQYF.

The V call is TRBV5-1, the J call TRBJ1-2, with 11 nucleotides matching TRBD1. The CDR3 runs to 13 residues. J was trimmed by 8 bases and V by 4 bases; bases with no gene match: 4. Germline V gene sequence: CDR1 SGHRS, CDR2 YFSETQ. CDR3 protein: CASSVGQGEGYTF. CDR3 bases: TGCGCCAGCAGCGTGGGACAGGGGGAGGGCTACACCTTC.

The CDR3 region has the DNA TGTGCCAGCAGCGCGCGCCTTACTAGCGGGGGAACCTTGGGCACAGATACGCAGTATTTT. Translating gives CASSARLTSGGTLGTDTQYF. The chain couples TRBV16 to TRBJ2-3, with 11 positions matching TRBD2. Germline CDR1 reads KGHSY; CDR2 reads FQNENV. V was clipped by 5 bases and J by 1 base; unmatched bases: 17. CDR3 length: 20 amino acids.

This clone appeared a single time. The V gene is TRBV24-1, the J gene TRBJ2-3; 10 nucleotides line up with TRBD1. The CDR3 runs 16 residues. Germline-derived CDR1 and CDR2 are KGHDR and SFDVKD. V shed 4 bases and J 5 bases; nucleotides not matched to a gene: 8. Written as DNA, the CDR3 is TGTGCCACCAGTGACACCGGGACAGGGGAGGTAGATACGCAGTATTTT. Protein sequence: CATSDTGTGEVDTQYF.

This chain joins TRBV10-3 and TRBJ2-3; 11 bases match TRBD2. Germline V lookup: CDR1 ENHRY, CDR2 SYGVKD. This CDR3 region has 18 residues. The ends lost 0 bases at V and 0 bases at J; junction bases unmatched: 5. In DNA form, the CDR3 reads TGTGCCATCAGTGAGTCGCTAGCGGGGGGCACTAGCACAGATACGCAGTATTTT. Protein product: CAISESLAGGTSTDTQYF.

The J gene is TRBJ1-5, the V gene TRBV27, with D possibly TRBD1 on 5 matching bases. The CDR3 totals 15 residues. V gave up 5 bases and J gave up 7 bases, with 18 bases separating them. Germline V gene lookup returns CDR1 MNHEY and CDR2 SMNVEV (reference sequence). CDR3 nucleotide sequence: TGTGCCAGCAGTCCTCACCTGGGGGGAGGCCAGCCCCAGCATTTT. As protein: CASSPHLGGGQPQHF.

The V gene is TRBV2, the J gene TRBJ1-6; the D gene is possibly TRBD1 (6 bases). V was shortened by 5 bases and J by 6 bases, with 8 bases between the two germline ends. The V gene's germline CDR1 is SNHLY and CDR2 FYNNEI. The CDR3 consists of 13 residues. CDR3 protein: CASSPDSNSPLHF. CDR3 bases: TGTGCCAGCAGTCCGGACAGTAATTCACCCCTCCACTTT. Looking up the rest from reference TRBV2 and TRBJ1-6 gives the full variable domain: EPEVTQTPSHQVTQMGQEVILRCVPISNHLYFYWYRQILGQKVEFLVSFYNNEISEKSEIFDDQFSVERPDGSNFTLKIRSTKLEDSAMYFCASSPDSNSPLHFGNGTRLTVT.

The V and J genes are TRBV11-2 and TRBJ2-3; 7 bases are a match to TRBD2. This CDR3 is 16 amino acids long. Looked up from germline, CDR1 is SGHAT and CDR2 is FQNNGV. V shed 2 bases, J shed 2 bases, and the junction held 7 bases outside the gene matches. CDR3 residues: CASSLSLAGDTDTQYF. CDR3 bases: TGTGCCAGCAGCTTATCTTTGGCGGGGGACACAGATACGCAGTATTTT.

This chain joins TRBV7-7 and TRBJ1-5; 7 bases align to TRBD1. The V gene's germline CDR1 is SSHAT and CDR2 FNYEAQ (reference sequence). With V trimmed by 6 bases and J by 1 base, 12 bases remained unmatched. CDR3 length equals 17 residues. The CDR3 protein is CASSSPTGALSNQPQHF. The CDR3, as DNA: TGTGCCAGCAGTTCACCCACAGGGGCTCTGAGCAATCAGCCCCAGCATTTT.

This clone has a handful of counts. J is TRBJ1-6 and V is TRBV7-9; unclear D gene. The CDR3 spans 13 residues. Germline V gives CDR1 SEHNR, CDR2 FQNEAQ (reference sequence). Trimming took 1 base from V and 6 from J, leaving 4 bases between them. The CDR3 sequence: CASSLDSNSPLHF. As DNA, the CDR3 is TGTGCCAGCAGCTTAGATAGTAATTCACCCCTCCACTTT.

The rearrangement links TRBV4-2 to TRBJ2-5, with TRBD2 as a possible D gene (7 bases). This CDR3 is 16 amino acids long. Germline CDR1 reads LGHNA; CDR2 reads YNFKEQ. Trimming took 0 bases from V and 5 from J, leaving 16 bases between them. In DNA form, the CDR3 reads TGTGCCAGCAGCCAAGATTGGGGGGGGGCCGGGGAGACCCAGTACTTC. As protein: CASSQDWGGAGETQYF.

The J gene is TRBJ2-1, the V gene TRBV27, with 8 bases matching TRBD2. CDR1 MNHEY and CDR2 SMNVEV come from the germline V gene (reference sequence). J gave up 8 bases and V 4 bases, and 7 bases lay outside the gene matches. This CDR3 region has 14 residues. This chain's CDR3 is CASSSLGGGHEQFF. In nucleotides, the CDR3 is TGTGCCAGCAGTTCCCTTGGCGGGGGGCATGAGCAGTTCTTC.

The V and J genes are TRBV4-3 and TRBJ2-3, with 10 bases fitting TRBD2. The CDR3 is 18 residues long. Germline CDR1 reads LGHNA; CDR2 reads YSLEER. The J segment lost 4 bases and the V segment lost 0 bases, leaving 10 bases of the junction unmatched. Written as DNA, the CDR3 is TGCGCCAGCAGCCAAGATTGGAAGCGGGGGGGCCCGGCAGATACGCAGTATTTT. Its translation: CASSQDWKRGGPADTQYF.

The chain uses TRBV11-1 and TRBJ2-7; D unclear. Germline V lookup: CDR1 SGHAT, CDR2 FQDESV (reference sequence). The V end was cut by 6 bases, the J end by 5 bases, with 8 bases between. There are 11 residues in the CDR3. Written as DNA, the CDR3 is TGTGCCAGCAGGGCAGAGGACGAGCAGTACTTC. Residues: CASRAEDEQYF. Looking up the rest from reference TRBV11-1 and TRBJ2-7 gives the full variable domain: EAEVAQSPRYKITEKSQAVAFWCDPISGHATLYWYRQILGQGPELLVQFQDESVVDDSQLPKDRFSAERLKGVDSTLKIQPAELGDSAMYLCASRAEDEQYFGPGTRLTVT.

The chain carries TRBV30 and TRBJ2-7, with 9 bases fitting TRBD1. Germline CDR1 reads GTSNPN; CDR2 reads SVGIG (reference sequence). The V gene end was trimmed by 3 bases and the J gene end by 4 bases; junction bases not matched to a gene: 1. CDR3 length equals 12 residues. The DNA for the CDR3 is TGTGCCTGGAGCGGGACAGGGTACGAGCAGTACTTC. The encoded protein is CAWSGTGYEQYF.

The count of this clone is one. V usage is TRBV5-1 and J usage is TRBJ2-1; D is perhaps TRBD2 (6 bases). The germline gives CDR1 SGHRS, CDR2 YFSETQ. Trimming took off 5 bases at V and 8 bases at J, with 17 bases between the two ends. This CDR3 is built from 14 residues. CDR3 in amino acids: CASRPNAAGDEQFF. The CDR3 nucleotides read TGCGCCAGCAGACCTAATGCAGCGGGCGATGAGCAGTTCTTC. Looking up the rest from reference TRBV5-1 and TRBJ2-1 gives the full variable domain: KAGVTQTPRYLIKTRGQQVTLSCSPISGHRSVSWYQQTPGQGLQFLFEYFSETQRNKGNFPGRFSGRQFSNSRSEMNVSTLELGDSALYLCASRPNAAGDEQFFGPGTRLTVL.

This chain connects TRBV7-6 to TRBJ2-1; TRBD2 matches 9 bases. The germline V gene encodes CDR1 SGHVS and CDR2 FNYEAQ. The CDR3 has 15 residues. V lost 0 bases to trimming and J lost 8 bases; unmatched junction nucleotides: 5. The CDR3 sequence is CASSLALAGWDEQFF. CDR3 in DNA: TGTGCCAGCAGCTTAGCGCTAGCGGGGTGGGATGAGCAGTTCTTC.

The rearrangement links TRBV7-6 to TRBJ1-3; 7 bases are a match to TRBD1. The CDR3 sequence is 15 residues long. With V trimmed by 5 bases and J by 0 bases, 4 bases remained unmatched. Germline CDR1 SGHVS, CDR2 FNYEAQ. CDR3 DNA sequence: TGTGCCAGCAGCCTGACAGGGTTCTCTGGAAACACCATATATTTT. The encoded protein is CASSLTGFSGNTIYF.

Here the CDR3 reads CASSPTGYEQYF. Here the CDR3 DNA reads TGTGCCAGCAGTCCAACCGGGTACGAGCAGTACTTC. V and J are TRBV7-9 and TRBJ2-7; D uncertain. The CDR3 has 12 amino acids. Trimming cost V 6 bases and J 4 bases, with 10 bases left between them. Germline V gene sequence: CDR1 SEHNR, CDR2 FQNEAQ (reference sequence).